The T cell receptor (beta chain) under discussion was sequenced for a study of T cells expressing NK-cell markers. From its re-call of the 5' RACE reads, TCRdb lists each CDR3 protein once, without DNA. The sample holds 500,000 to 600,000 distinct CDR3 sequences. This CDR3 region has 15 residues. The TCR was taken from a man between 18 and 29 years old in good health. Material for sequencing was blood T cells: a sorted CD56 or NKG2C T cell subset, CD4+ or CD8+ T cells, or bulk PBMC T cells (not recorded which). The rearrangement joins TRBV12-3 or TRBV12-4 to TRBJ2-1. CDR3 sequence: CASSHPLRTYNEQFF.